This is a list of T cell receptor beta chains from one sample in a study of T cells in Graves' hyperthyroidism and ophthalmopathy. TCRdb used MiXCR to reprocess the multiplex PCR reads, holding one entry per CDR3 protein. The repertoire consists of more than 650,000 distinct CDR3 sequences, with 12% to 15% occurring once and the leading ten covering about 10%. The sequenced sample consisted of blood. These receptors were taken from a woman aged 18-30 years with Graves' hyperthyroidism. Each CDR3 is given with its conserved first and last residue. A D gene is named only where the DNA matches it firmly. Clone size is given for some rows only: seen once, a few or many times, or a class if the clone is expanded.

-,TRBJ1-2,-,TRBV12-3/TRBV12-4,CASSFWVPRGNPYYGYTF,TGCGCCAGCAGTTTTTGGGTGCCGAGGGGAAACCCCTACTATGGCTACACCTTC
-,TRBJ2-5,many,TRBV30,CAWRPRGRETQYF,TGTGCCTGGAGACCCCGGGGGCGCGAGACCCAGTACTTC
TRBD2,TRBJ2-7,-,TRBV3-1,CASSGQRGKSYEQYF,TGTGCCAGCAGCGGCCAGCGGGGGAAATCCTACGAGCAGTACTTC
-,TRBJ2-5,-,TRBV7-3,CASSSRREETQYF,TGTGCCAGCAGCTCGCGGCGGGAAGAGACCCAGTACTTC
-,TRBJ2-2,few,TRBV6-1,CASRRGQAGELFF,TGTGCCAGCAGGCGAGGACAAGCCGGGGAGCTGTTTTTT
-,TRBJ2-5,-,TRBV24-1,CATSGGGGPVSRETQYF,TGTGCCACCAGTGGTGGCGGCGGCCCCGTGAGTCGAGAGACCCAGTACTTC
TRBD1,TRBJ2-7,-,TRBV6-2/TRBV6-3,CASSYSRTGLAYEQYF,TGTGCCAGCAGTTACTCGCGGACAGGGCTGGCCTACGAGCAGTACTTC
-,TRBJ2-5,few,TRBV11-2,CASSLTPGVGQETQYF,TGTGCCAGCAGTTTAACCCCAGGGGTCGGCCAAGAGACCCAGTACTTC
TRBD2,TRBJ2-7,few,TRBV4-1,CASSQRAGENPIRYEQYF,TGCGCCAGCAGCCAACGGGCGGGAGAGAACCCTATACGTTACGAGCAGTACTTC
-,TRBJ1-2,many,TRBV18,CASSQAAASYVYGYTF,TGTGCCAGCTCACAGGCGGCGGCCTCTTACGTCTATGGCTACACCTTC
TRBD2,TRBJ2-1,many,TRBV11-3,CASSLDIGLAGGNEQFF,TGTGCCAGCAGCTTAGATATCGGACTAGCGGGAGGCAATGAGCAGTTCTTC
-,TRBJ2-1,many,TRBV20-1,CSASYRGGGRKNNEQFF,TGCAGTGCTAGCTATCGGGGAGGGGGGAGGAAAAACAATGAGCAGTTCTTC
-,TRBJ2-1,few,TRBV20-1,CSARDQGGSYNEQFF,TGCAGTGCTAGAGATCAGGGCGGCTCCTACAATGAGCAGTTCTTC